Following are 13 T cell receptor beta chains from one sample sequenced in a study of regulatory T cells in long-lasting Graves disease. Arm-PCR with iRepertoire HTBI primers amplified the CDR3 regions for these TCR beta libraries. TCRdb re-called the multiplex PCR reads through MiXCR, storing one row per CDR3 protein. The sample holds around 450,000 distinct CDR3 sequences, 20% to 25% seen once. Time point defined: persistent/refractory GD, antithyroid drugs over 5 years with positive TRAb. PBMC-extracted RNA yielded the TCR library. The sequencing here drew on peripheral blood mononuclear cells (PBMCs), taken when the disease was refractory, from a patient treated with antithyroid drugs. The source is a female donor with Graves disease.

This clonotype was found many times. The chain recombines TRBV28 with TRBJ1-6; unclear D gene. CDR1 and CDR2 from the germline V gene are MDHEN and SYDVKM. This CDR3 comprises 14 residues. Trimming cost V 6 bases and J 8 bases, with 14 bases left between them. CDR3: CASSPGLRYSPLHF. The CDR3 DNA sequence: TGTGCCAGCAGCCCGGGCCTACGGTATTCACCCCTCCACTTT.

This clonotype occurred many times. The CDR3 coding sequence is TGTGCCAGCAGTTTAAATGGCGTACAGGGACAGACTGAAGCTTTCTTT. Amino acid sequence: CASSLNGVQGQTEAFF. V and J are TRBV12-3 or TRBV12-4 and TRBJ1-1, with 7 bases fitting TRBD1. V was pared by 2 bases and J by 5 bases, with 11 bases of the junction left unmatched. The CDR3 is 16 amino acids.

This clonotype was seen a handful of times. CDR3 nucleotides: TGTGCCAGCAGCCAAACCGGGACGTATAATTCACCCCTCCACTTT. This translates into CASSQTGTYNSPLHF. The chain links TRBV3-1 to TRBJ1-6, with D perhaps TRBD1 (5 bases). V gave up 2 bases and J gave up 4 bases, with 9 bases separating them. Germline CDR1 reads LGHDT; CDR2 reads YNNKEL (reference sequence). This CDR3 contains 15 residues. The full variable domain, its missing parts supplied by reference TRBV3-1 and TRBJ1-6, is DTAVSQTPKYLVTQMGNDKSIKCEQNLGHDTMYWYKQDSKKFLKIMFSYNNKELIINETVPNRFSPKSPDKAHLNLHINSLELGDSAVYFCASSQTGTYNSPLHFGNGTRLTVT.

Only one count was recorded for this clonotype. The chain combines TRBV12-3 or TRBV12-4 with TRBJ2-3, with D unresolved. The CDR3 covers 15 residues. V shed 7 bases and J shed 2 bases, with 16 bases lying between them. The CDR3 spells CASNPSADHTDTQYF. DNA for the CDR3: TGTGCCAGCAATCCGTCGGCGGATCACACAGATACGCAGTATTTT.

DNA of the CDR3: TGTGCCAGCATCCCGGGGCTAGCGGGAGTCAATGAGCAGTTCTTC. Amino acid sequence: CASIPGLAGVNEQFF. The chain uses TRBV12-3 or TRBV12-4 and TRBJ2-1; 10 positions agree with TRBD2. J was trimmed by 6 bases and V by 7 bases; bases with no gene match: 9. The CDR3 is 15 amino acids.

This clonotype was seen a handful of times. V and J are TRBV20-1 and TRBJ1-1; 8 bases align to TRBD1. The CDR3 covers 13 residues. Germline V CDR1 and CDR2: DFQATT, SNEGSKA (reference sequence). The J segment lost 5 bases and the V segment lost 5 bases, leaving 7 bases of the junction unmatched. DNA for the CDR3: TGCAGTGCTCAGGGGGCGGGTGGGACTGAAGCTTTCTTT. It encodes CSAQGAGGTEAFF.

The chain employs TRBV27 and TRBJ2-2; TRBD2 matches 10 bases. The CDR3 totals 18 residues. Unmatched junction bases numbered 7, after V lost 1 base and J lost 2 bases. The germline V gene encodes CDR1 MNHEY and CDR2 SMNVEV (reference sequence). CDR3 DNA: TGTGCCAGCAGTTTATTGGGCCCTAGCGGGAGCAACACCGGGGAGCTGTTTTTT. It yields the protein CASSLLGPSGSNTGELFF.

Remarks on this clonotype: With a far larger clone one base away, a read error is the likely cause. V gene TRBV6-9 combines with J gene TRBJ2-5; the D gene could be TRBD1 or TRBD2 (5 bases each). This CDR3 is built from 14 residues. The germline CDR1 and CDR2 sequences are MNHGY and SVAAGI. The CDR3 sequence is CASSFSGTQKTQYF. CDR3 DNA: TGTGCCAGCAGTTTTTCGGGGACCCAAAAGACCCAGTACTTC.

The CDR3 DNA is TGCAGTGCTAGTCTGAGTAGGGGCTCCTATAATTCACCCCTCCACTTT. Translated: CSASLSRGSYNSPLHF. The chain links TRBV20-1 to TRBJ1-6, with TRBD1 as a possible D gene (5 bases). From germline, CDR1 is DFQATT and CDR2 SNEGSKA (reference sequence). Trimming left V 3 bases short and J 0 bases short, with 12 bases between. There are 16 residues in the CDR3.

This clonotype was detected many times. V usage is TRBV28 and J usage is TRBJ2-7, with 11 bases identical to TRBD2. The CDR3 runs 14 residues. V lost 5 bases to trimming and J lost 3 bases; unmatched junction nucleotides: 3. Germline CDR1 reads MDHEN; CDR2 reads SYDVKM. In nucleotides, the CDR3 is TGTGCCAGCAGTCTTAGCGGGAGGGTCTACGAGCAGTACTTC. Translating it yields CASSLSGRVYEQYF.

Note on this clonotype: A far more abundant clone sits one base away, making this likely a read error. Written as DNA, the CDR3 is TGTGCCAGCAGTCAACTTGATAGAGGGGAAAAACTGTTTTTT. Translating it yields CASSQLDRGEKLFF. The V and J genes are TRBV27 and TRBJ1-4, with D unclear. From germline, CDR1 is MNHEY and CDR2 SMNVEV (reference sequence). CDR3 length: 14 amino acids. With 5 bases removed from V and 8 bases from J, the gap between germline ends came to 15 bases.

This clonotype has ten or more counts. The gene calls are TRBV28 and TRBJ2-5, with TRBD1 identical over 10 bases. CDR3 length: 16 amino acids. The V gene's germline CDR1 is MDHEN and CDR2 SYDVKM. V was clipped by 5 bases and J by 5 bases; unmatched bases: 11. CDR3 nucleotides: TGTGCCAGCAGTACTCCGGGACAGGGGCAGGCGGAGACCCAGTACTTC. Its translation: CASSTPGQGQAETQYF.

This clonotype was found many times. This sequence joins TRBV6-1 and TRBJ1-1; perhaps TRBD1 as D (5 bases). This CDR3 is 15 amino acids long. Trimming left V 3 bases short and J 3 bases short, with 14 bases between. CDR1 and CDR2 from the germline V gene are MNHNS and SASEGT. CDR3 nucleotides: TGTGCCAGCAGTGATGTTGCAGGGTGGGACACTGAAGCTTTCTTT. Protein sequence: CASSDVAGWDTEAFF.